This T cell receptor beta chain derives from a study of T-cell reconstitution after alpha-beta-depleted transplantation in children. Preparing the TCRbeta library involved the use of unique molecular identifiers. TCRdb re-derived calls from the PCR reads in MiXCR, one entry per CDR3 protein. The sample lists about 400,000 distinct CDR3 sequences, about a fifth occurring once. Trimming cost V 2 bases and J 1 base, with 4 bases left between them. There are 13 residues in the CDR3. This clonotype appeared many times. The receptor's source is a human donor who donated a stem cell graft to a child with acute myeloid leukemia. This specimen was PBMCs from the stem cell graft donor, taken from the stem cell graft. This chain uses TRBV12-3 or TRBV12-4 with TRBJ2-3; D uncertain. CDR3 loop: CASSLWGTDTQYF. The CDR3 bases are TGTGCCAGCAGTTTATGGGGCACAGATACGCAGTATTTT.